The 17 T cell receptor beta chains below were found in one sample sequenced in a study of glioma-infiltrating T cells. TCR alpha and beta CDR3 regions were amplified from RNA using iRepertoire nested multiplex PCR. TCRdb called the multiplex PCR reads again in MiXCR, with one record for every CDR3 protein. The table includes about 130,000 distinct CDR3 sequences, about 25% detected once. Material: glioma tissue, nonneoplastic brain tissue, or PBMCs (not recorded which). The receptors originated from a human donor with low-grade glioma or glioblastoma, undergoing nonglioma brain surgery, or in good health (not recorded which).

At least ten counts were recorded for this clonotype. The CDR3 bases are TGTGCCAGCAGTTCGATAAGGGTGAGGAATGAGCAGTTCTTC. Translating gives CASSSIRVRNEQFF. The chain carries TRBV25-1 and TRBJ2-1; D remains unclear. The CDR3 sequence is 14 residues long. Germline-derived CDR1 and CDR2 are MGHDK and SYGVNS. V shed 5 bases and J shed 7 bases, with 15 bases lying between them.

This clonotype was seen repeatedly, ten times or more. This sequence joins TRBV11-2 and TRBJ1-1; D is undetermined. V gave up 2 bases and J gave up 3 bases, with 7 bases separating them. The CDR3 sequence is 13 residues long. The V gene's germline CDR1 is SGHAT and CDR2 FQNNGV. The CDR3 region is CASSLQRDTEAFF. The CDR3 nucleotides read TGTGCCAGCAGCTTACAGAGGGACACTGAAGCTTTCTTT.

The chain is built from TRBV27 and TRBJ1-5; the D is unclear. The germline gives CDR1 MNHEY, CDR2 SMNVEV (reference sequence). Trimming left V 8 bases short and J 1 base short, with 12 bases between. CDR3 length equals 14 residues. In DNA form, the CDR3 reads TGTGCCAGCGCCCACAGTCAGAGCAATCAGCCCCAGCATTTT. It is translated as CASAHSQSNQPQHF.

The rearrangement uses TRBV7-9 and TRBJ2-3; D unresolved. The CDR3 is 16 residues long. V shed 5 bases and J shed 0 bases, with 15 bases lying between them. The germline V gene encodes CDR1 SEHNR and CDR2 FQNEAQ (reference sequence). CDR3 region: CASSPRPKQSTDTQYF. In nucleotides, the CDR3 is TGTGCCAGCAGCCCTAGACCCAAACAGAGCACAGATACGCAGTATTTT.

This clonotype was counted between two and nine times. This chain connects TRBV5-1 to TRBJ2-1, with no clear D. Germline CDR1 SGHRS, CDR2 YFSETQ. This CDR3 spans 11 amino acids. V lost 1 base and J 7 bases, leaving 3 bases between the germline ends. CDR3 loop: CASSLPNEQFF. The CDR3, as DNA: TGCGCCAGCAGCTTGCCGAATGAGCAGTTCTTC. Full variable domain (remainder filled in from reference TRBV5-1 and TRBJ2-1): KAGVTQTPRYLIKTRGQQVTLSCSPISGHRSVSWYQQTPGQGLQFLFEYFSETQRNKGNFPGRFSGRQFSNSRSEMNVSTLELGDSALYLCASSLPNEQFFGPGTRLTVL.

Only a few counts were recorded for this clonotype. V gene TRBV28 combines with J gene TRBJ2-7, with TRBD2 identical over 9 bases. Trimming cost V 3 bases and J 5 bases; bases outside gene matches: 5. CDR3 length: 14 residues. Germline assignment: CDR1 MDHEN and CDR2 SYDVKM. CDR3 amino acids: CASSFGGGANEQYV. The CDR3 nucleotides read TGTGCCAGCAGTTTTGGCGGGGGGGCAAACGAGCAGTACGTC.

This clonotype appeared a few times. The gene calls are TRBV14 and TRBJ1-1, with D perhaps matching TRBD1 (5 bases). The germline CDR1 and CDR2 sequences are SGHDN and FVKESK. The CDR3 covers 15 residues. Trimming pared 0 bases from V and 11 bases from J, leaving 19 bases between. CDR3 DNA: TGTGCCAGCAGCCAAGATAGGGACCAACCTGGCCGGGCTTTCTTT. The encoded protein is CASSQDRDQPGRAFF.

Only a few counts were recorded for this clonotype. CDR3 protein: CASSLRVGGGAQHF. The CDR3, as DNA: TGTGCCAGCAGCTTAAGGGTCGGGGGTGGGGCCCAGCATTTT. The chain is built from TRBV11-2 and TRBJ1-5; a weak D match, TRBD1 (5 bases). The CDR3 covers 14 residues. Trimming cost V 2 bases and J 11 bases, with 16 bases left between them. Germline V gives CDR1 SGHAT, CDR2 FQNNGV.

This clonotype was detected only a few times. The chain is built from TRBV7-9 and TRBJ2-1, with 7 bases lining up with TRBD2. The CDR3 length is 13 residues. The V segment lost 5 bases and the J segment 9 bases; nucleotides outside the gene matches: 7. CDR1 and CDR2 from the germline V gene are SEHNR and FQNEAQ (reference sequence). In nucleotides, the CDR3 is TGTGCCAGCAGCCCCAGTCCGGGGGGTGAGCAGTTCTTC. Amino acids: CASSPSPGGEQFF.

There are many counts of this clonotype. V usage is TRBV24-1 and J usage is TRBJ2-2; D possibly corresponds to TRBD2 (5 bases). CDR1 is KGHDR, CDR2 SFDVKD, per germline. The CDR3 is made up of 16 amino acids. V lost 3 bases and J 5 bases, leaving 15 bases between the germline ends. The CDR3 loop is CATSDQTMRRTGELFF. For the CDR3, the DNA is TGTGCCACCAGTGATCAGACTATGAGACGGACCGGGGAGCTGTTTTTT.

This clonotype has only a few counts. This sequence joins TRBV27 and TRBJ1-6; a possible D gene is TRBD1 (5 bases). V was trimmed by 6 bases and J by 10 bases, leaving 16 bases between them. The CDR3 runs 14 residues. CDR1 and CDR2 from the germline V gene are MNHEY and SMNVEV (reference sequence). This CDR3 reads CASSLGQGASPLHF. CDR3 in DNA: TGTGCCAGCAGCTTAGGCCAGGGAGCCTCACCCCTCCACTTT.

To note about this clonotype: This may stem from a read error, because a much larger clone lies one nucleotide away. The chain has TRBV20-1 and TRBJ1-1, with unresolved D. Germline CDR1 is DFQATT and CDR2 is SNEGSKA (reference sequence). The CDR3 has 12 amino acids. Trimming cost V 2 bases and J 4 bases, with 8 bases left between them. Written as DNA, the CDR3 is TGCAGTGCTAGATCCAGGTCCACTGAAGCTTTCTTT. Encoded protein: CSARSRSTEAFF.

This chain uses TRBV29-1 with TRBJ2-1; 8 nucleotides align to TRBD1. J lost 1 base, V lost 7 bases, and 3 bases had no gene match. The CDR3 runs to 13 residues. CDR1 is SQVTM, CDR2 ANQGSEA, per germline. This CDR3 is CSGGQASYNEQFF. The CDR3 bases are TGCAGCGGGGGACAGGCGTCCTACAATGAGCAGTTCTTC.

There are a few counts of this clonotype. The J gene is TRBJ2-7, the V gene TRBV6-2 or TRBV6-3; D possibly uses TRBD1 or TRBD2 (6 bases each). V dropped 0 bases and J dropped 0 bases, with 9 bases sitting between them. Looked up from germline, CDR1 is MNHEY and CDR2 is SVGEGT. The CDR3 is 15 amino acids. The CDR3 DNA reads as TGTGCCAGCAGTTACTCGGGGGGCGCCTCCTACGAGCAGTACGTC. Its protein is CASSYSGGASYEQYV.

At least ten counts were recorded for this clonotype. The chain recombines TRBV7-8 with TRBJ2-3; either TRBD1 or TRBD2 may fit D (5 bases each). V was pared by 3 bases and J by 6 bases, with 13 bases between. The CDR3 spans 14 residues. CDR1 SGHVS and CDR2 FQNEAQ come from the germline V gene. The CDR3 loop is CASSFGKGTDTQYF. DNA for the CDR3: TGTGCCAGCAGCTTTGGAAAGGGGACGGATACGCAGTATTTT. The variable domain in full, with the rest retrieved from reference TRBV7-8 and TRBJ2-3, is GAGVSQSPRYKVAKRGQDVALRCDPISGHVSLFWYQQALGQGPEFLTYFQNEAQLDKSGLPSDRFFAERPEGSVSTLKIQRTQQEDSAVYLCASSFGKGTDTQYFGPGTRLTVL.

The table lists this clonotype with many counts. J is TRBJ2-1 and V is TRBV27; 8 nucleotides line up with TRBD2. Looked up from germline, CDR1 is MNHEY and CDR2 is SMNVEV (reference sequence). V was pared by 7 bases and J by 4 bases, with 6 bases of the junction left unmatched. CDR3 length: 14 amino acids. The CDR3: CASTFGGGYNEQFF. Here the CDR3 DNA reads TGTGCCAGCACCTTTGGCGGGGGGTACAATGAGCAGTTCTTC.

This clonotype occurred a few times. This chain uses TRBV19 with TRBJ1-5; TRBD1 matches 7 bases. V lost 7 bases to trimming and J lost 0 bases; unmatched junction nucleotides: 18. Germline V gene lookup returns CDR1 LNHDA and CDR2 SQIVND (reference sequence). The CDR3 sequence is 19 residues long. For the CDR3, the DNA is TGTGCCAGTACCCAAAGGGCCTTGGGACAGCCTTATAGCAATCAGCCCCAGCATTTT. It encodes CASTQRALGQPYSNQPQHF.